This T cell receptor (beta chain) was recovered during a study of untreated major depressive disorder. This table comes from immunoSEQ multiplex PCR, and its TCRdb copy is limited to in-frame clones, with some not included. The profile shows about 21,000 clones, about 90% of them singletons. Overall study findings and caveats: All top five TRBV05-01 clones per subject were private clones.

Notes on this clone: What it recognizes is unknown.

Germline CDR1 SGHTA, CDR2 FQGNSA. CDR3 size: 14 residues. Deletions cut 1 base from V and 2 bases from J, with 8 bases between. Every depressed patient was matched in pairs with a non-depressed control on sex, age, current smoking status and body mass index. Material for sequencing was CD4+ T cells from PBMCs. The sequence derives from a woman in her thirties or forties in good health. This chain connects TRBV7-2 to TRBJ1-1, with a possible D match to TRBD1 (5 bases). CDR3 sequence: CASSLGGVNTEAFF. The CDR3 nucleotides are TGTGCCAGCAGCTTAGGAGGGGTTAACACTGAAGCTTTCTTT. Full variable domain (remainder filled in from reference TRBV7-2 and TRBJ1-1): GAGVSQSPSNKVTEKGKDVELRCDPISGHTALYWYRQSLGQGLEFLIYFQGNSAPDKSGLPSDRFSAERTGGSVSTLTIQRTQQEDSAVYLCASSLGGVNTEAFFGQGTRLTVV.